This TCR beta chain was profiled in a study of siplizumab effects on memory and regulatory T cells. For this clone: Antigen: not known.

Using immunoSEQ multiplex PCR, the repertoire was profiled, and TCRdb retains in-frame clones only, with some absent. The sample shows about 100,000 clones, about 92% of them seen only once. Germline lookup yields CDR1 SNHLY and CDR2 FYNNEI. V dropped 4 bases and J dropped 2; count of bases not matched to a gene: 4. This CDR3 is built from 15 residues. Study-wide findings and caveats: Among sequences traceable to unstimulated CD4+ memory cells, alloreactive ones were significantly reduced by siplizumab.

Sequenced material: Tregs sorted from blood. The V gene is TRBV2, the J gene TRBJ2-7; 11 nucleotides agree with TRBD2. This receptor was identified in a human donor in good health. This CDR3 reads CASSGLAGPPYEQYF. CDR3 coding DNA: TGTGCCAGCAGTGGACTAGCGGGACCCCCCTACGAGCAGTACTTC.